This paragraph reports one T cell receptor beta chain. Its antigen remains undetermined. Per-nucleotide qualities are absent, and no much larger clonotype sits a single base away. From the germline V gene, CDR1 is SGHTA and CDR2 is FQGTGA. V loses 5 bases at its end and J loses 4 bases; junction bases beyond the gene matches: 8. Counted from cysteine to phenylalanine, this CDR3 has 16 amino acids. Of the read, only the CDR3 DNA is kept; its 48 bases are in frame from base 1. Ficoll-Paque density gradient centrifugation was used to isolate PBMCs. This entry comes from a study of T-cell memory formation after mild COVID-19 (dated by TCRdb to about 2021). Study-level background: TCR sequence clusters from the two donors were found to be largely donor specific. Two young, previously healthy adult volunteers made up the cohort, one male and one female. Longitudinal TCRalpha and TCRbeta repertoire sequencing tracked T-cell clones expanding and contracting after mild COVID-19 in a couple of donors. What the research found in general, with its limitations: From day 15 to 85, contracting clones showed balanced CD4/CD8 phenotypes, whereas a second wave of clones that expanded from day 15 to 37 leaned towards CD4+. Whether the second-wave clones peaking on day 37 were SARS-CoV-2 specific was not confirmed. Only a couple of mild cases were covered in the study, and larger cohorts including severe cases with pre-infection samples were considered necessary. Some responding clones were detected in pre-infection memory, suggesting pre-existing cross-reactive memory T cells joined the SARS-CoV-2 response. Contracting CD4+ clones appeared mostly in the CM and EM memory subsets, whereas CD8+ clones were enriched in EMRA.

Instrument on record: Illumina NovaSeq 6000. TCRalpha and TCRbeta cDNA libraries were constructed by 5'RACE with constant-segment primers, with sample barcodes and unique molecular identifiers being introduced. RNA was extracted from every sample with Trizol reagent. The libraries were amplified in two PCR steps, and the second step added a second sample barcode and Illumina TruSeq adapters. The libraries were sequenced on an Illumina NovaSeq using 2 x 150 bp paired-end reads. The original pipeline was this. The reads were demultiplexed and collapsed into UMI-guided consensus sequences using migec v1.2.7. Using mixcr v2.1.11, UMI consensuses were aligned to TRA and TRB V and J templates and then assembled into clonotypes. A clonotype was counted as expanded or contracted only if both edgeR and NoisET called the change significant, with noise models trained on biological replicates. For edgeR calls, a false discovery rate-adjusted p below 0.01 and a log2 fold-change threshold of 1 were applied. As an exploratory analysis of dynamics, max-normalized trajectories of the 1000 most abundant clonotypes were examined with PCA combined with hierarchical clustering. Separately sequenced CD4+ and CD8+ repertoires were used to assign a CD4 or CD8 phenotype to each responding clone. TCRdb reworked the public reads: Q25 trimming with fastp, MiXCR clone assembly, productive beta chains retained. Every entry covers one CDR3 protein and lists the most common genes and DNA from its rows. TCRdb's processing, not the study's, gives the V and J calls here. For this sample there are more than 250,000 distinct CDR3 sequences; under 20% appear just once. Of the sample, about a fifth falls within the top ten clones.

The TCR comes from a man in his late teens or twenties who had mild COVID-19 (a few samples of this study predate the infection). The sample titles of this study are shuffled in the database, so cell type and time point are left out; the donor was told from shared clones. The chain is assembled from TRBV7-3 and TRBJ2-2, and TRBD1 matches 9 of the central bases. The sample was PBMCs or a T cell subset sorted from them (not recorded which). In nucleotides, the sequence is TGTGCCAGCAGCGCACCGGGACAGGGTGTCACCGGGGAGCTGTTTTTT. Its amino acids are CASSAPGQGVTGELFF.